This T cell receptor (beta chain) was sequenced for a study of cytomegalovirus exposure and HLA in healthy donors (dated by TCRdb to 2015 to 2018). Concerning the study at large: According to a later analysis, one platform produced both the roughly 110 validation repertoires and the 720 or so repertoires of the first cohort. A separate validation cohort of about 110 different subjects was used in addition to the approximately 640-subject first cohort. The study was designed to test whether signatures of past pathogen exposure could be identified by cataloging public T cell receptors. The study combined high-throughput TCR immunosequencing, statistical association of individual TCRs with disease status, and machine learning to predict cytomegalovirus infection status. The investigation overall reported the following: A total of about 180 TCR beta chains were listed by the study as associated with cytomegalovirus. While some public TCRs were present in many individuals, most TCR sequences turned up only very rarely across donors. In vitro tests confirmed that a few of the cytomegalovirus-associated TCR beta chains recognize cytomegalovirus antigens. All 120 or so repertoires were used to score co-occurrence in the validation cohort in a later analysis, because that analysis had no HLA typing for the cohort. It was suggested by the authors that the approach could potentially be generalized to other disease states and immunological phenotypes. Of the cluster scores, around 95% were above 0 in a later analysis, which found that TCRs clustered in the first cohort also tended to co-occur in the 95 to 150 validation repertoires. The classifier was reported to diagnose cytomegalovirus status with high specificity and sensitivity in both the original cohort and the validation cohort.

CDR1 and CDR2 are drawn from the germline V gene (reference sequence): SGHNT, YYREEE. The CDR3 starts with the cysteine, ends with the phenylalanine, and has 10 residues. Left in the record is the CDR3 DNA by itself, 30 bases read in frame from the first base. Trimming at the junction amounts to 7 bases on V and 9 bases on J, and the germline ends lie 8 bases apart. This clone came up once. The antigen it binds to is not known. Nothing much larger sits one base from this clone, and base qualities are not available. Donors formed part of the validation cohort, which comprised over a hundred subjects and was distinct from the first cohort of 550 to 850 subjects. The library was produced with the immunoSEQ multiplex PCR assay. The authors' pipeline ran thus. A statistical classification framework was built for diagnosing cytomegalovirus status from the catalog of TCR beta chain sequences. What TCRdb holds here is the immuneACCESS table cut down to in-frame rearrangements. Part of the clones is not present; checked against another copy, under half of the missing clones reflect an unresolved V gene, and the others are unexplained. That table is the source of V, J and clone size, and D and trimming were worked out from the DNA. The sample includes approximately 220,000 clones, with over 80% observed a single time. The ten largest clones add up to approximately 0.99% of the sample.

What was sequenced was PBMCs. The chain links TRBV5-4 with TRBJ2-1; TRBD2 is a possible D gene, resting on 5 matching bases. This TCR came from a woman under 30 in good health and CMV-seronegative. CDR3 sequence: CASPSGEQFF. The DNA reads as follows: TGTGCCAGCCCCAGCGGTGAGCAGTTCTTC.